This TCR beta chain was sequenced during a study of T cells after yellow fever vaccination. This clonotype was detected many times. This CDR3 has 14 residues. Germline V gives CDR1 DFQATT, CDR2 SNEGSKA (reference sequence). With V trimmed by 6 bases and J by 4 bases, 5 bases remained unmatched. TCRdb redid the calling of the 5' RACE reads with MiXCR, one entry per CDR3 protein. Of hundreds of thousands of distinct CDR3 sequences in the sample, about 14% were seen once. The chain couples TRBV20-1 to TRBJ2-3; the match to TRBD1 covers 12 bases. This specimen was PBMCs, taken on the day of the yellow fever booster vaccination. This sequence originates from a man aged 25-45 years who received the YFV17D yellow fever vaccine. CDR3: CSAAGTGGPDTQYF. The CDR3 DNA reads TGCAGTGCCGCCGGGACAGGGGGCCCAGATACGCAGTATTTT.